This note documents a single T cell receptor (beta chain) sequence. The antigen is not known. Using immunoSEQ multiplex PCR, the repertoire was profiled, and TCRdb retains in-frame clones only, with some absent. The data show 50,000 or so clones, about 81% seen once. This sample stems from a study of a mutant IDH1 vaccine in newly diagnosed glioma. Background on the study: The patients were given eight vaccinations, one each in weeks 1, 3, 5, 7, 11, 15, 19 and 23. Treated patients had a mean age of approximately 40 years and a sex split that was around 60% male and about 38% female. The earlier regimen, radiotherapy, temozolomide, or both, was most often both.

Trimming at V came to 1 base and at J to 7 bases, leaving 9 bases not matched to a gene. Germline assignment: CDR1 MNHEY and CDR2 SVGAGI. The CDR3 is made up of 15 amino acids. The sample's time point: week 5, during vaccination. The vaccine gave 300 ug of a 20-mer mutant IDH1 peptide subcutaneously per dose. This chain links TRBV6-5 with TRBJ2-7, with 8 nucleotides matching TRBD1. The clonotype originates from a woman aged 45 to 65 with glioma. Here the sequenced sample was PBMCs, taken from a glioma patient whose treatment included an IDH1 peptide vaccine. The CDR3 loop reads CASSYYGQGPWEQYF. The CDR3 DNA reads TGTGCCAGCAGTTACTACGGACAGGGCCCCTGGGAGCAGTACTTC.